The 31 T cell receptor beta chains below all came from one sample that was sequenced in a study of Ad26.COV2.S vaccination and SARS-CoV-2 variants. The table came from immunoSEQ multiplex PCR; TCRdb's copy has only in-frame clones and leaves some out. The sample lists hundreds of thousands of clones, 88% occurring once. The treatment: roughly 18 received Ad26.COV2.S at low or high dose, single or two shots; about 5 received placebo; per-sample allocation not given. Following the first vaccine or placebo injection, samples were taken on day 63. This material consisted of peripheral blood, taken in a trial of Ad26.COV2.S vaccine versus placebo. These receptors originate from a person aged 18-60 years who received the Ad26.COV2.S COVID-19 vaccine or a placebo.

The chain couples TRBV9 to TRBJ1-2, with a tentative D call TRBD1 (6 bases). The V and J ends lost 1 base and 8 bases respectively, with 12 bases between them. The germline V gene encodes CDR1 SGDLS and CDR2 YYNGEE. The length of the CDR3 is 13 residues. For the CDR3, the DNA is TGTGCCAGCAGCGTAACAGGGACGGAGGGCTACACCTTC. Encoded protein: CASSVTGTEGYTF.

This sequence joins TRBV6-5 and TRBJ2-3, with TRBD2 matching over 9 bases. Germline CDR1 reads MNHEY; CDR2 reads SVGAGI. Germline trimming cut 6 bases from V and 3 bases from J; bases unmatched to any gene: 4. CDR3 length: 14 residues. The CDR3: CASRAGLATDTQYF. CDR3 coding DNA: TGTGCCAGCAGAGCGGGACTAGCTACAGATACGCAGTATTTT.

V is TRBV19 and J is TRBJ2-6; unclear D gene. Germline CDR1 is LNHDA and CDR2 is SQIVND (reference sequence). V was clipped by 5 bases and J by 0 bases, with 8 bases between them. This CDR3 is built from 15 residues. CDR3 bases: TGTGCCAGTAGTGTAATGGGCTCTGGGGCCAACGTCCTGACTTTC. Its translation: CASSVMGSGANVLTF.

V and J are TRBV9 and TRBJ2-5; 12 nucleotides align to TRBD1. The CDR3 consists of 15 residues. V was clipped by 3 bases and J by 5 bases; unmatched bases: 5. Looked up from germline, CDR1 is SGDLS and CDR2 is YYNGEE. The CDR3 DNA is TGTGCCAGCAGCGGTCGGGACAGGGGGCACGAGACCCAGTACTTC. This sequence encodes CASSGRDRGHETQYF.

The chain recombines TRBV11-2 with TRBJ1-1, with D perhaps TRBD1 (5 bases). Germline V CDR1 and CDR2: SGHAT, FQNNGV. V was shortened by 3 bases and J by 6 bases, with 14 bases between the two germline ends. CDR3 length equals 14 residues. CDR3 sequence reads: CASSLVSRQPEAFF. Here the CDR3 DNA reads TGTGCCAGCAGCTTGGTAAGCCGACAGCCTGAAGCTTTCTTT.

The chain carries TRBV18 and TRBJ1-1; D is uncertain. Germline V gives CDR1 KGHSH, CDR2 LQKENI. The CDR3 totals 14 residues. With 1 base removed from V and 11 bases from J, the gap between germline ends came to 17 bases. For the CDR3, the DNA is TGTGCCAGCTCACCACTTGATATGCTAGGTAGGGCTTTCTTT. It codes for CASSPLDMLGRAFF.

This chain uses TRBV4-2 with TRBJ2-3; D may be TRBD2 (6 bases). V was cut by 1 base and J by 6 bases, with 26 bases left in between. From germline, CDR1 is LGHNA and CDR2 YNFKEQ. The CDR3 is 19 residues long. The CDR3 region has the DNA TGTGCCAGCAGCCAAGCTGGGCAGGGAGGAATTAGTAAGGATGATACGCAGTATTTT. Its protein is CASSQAGQGGISKDDTQYF.

V and J are TRBV5-1 and TRBJ2-7; tentatively, D is TRBD1 (6 bases). With 3 bases removed from V and 0 bases from J, the gap between germline ends came to 10 bases. CDR1 is SGHRS, CDR2 YFSETQ, per germline. This CDR3 spans 14 amino acids. The CDR3 protein is CASSSQGNSYEQYF. The CDR3 DNA sequence: TGCGCCAGCAGCTCCCAGGGGAACTCCTACGAGCAGTACTTC.

This chain joins TRBV7-6 and TRBJ2-1; TRBD2 aligns across 14 bases. The germline V gene encodes CDR1 SGHVS and CDR2 FNYEAQ. Trimming at V came to 5 bases and at J to 12 bases, leaving 9 bases not matched to a gene. The CDR3 contains 15 residues. This chain's CDR3 is CASSLRLAGGVVQFF. The CDR3 DNA reads as TGTGCCAGCAGCCTGAGACTAGCGGGGGGGGTGGTGCAGTTCTTC.

The chain is built from TRBV4-2 and TRBJ2-7; D possibly corresponds to TRBD1 (5 bases). The CDR3 loop spans 16 amino acids. V lost 1 base, J lost 0 bases, and 13 bases lay in between. Germline-derived CDR1 and CDR2 are LGHNA and YNFKEQ. CDR3 bases: TGTGCCAGCAGCCAAGTGTCCTACAGGAGCTCCTACGAGCAGTACTTC. Protein: CASSQVSYRSSYEQYF.

The chain is built from TRBV5-1 and TRBJ2-5, with 8 positions matching TRBD1. Germline assignment: CDR1 SGHRS and CDR2 YFSETQ. The J segment lost 7 bases and the V segment lost 2 bases, leaving 13 bases of the junction unmatched. This CDR3 has 16 residues. CDR3 in DNA: TGCGCCAGCAGCTTATCCGGGACAGGAACGTGGGTGACCCAGTACTTC. Its protein product is CASSLSGTGTWVTQYF.

This clone turned up a few times. The chain employs TRBV14 and TRBJ2-3; 10 nucleotides align to TRBD1. The CDR3 covers 17 residues. J lost 0 bases, V lost 3 bases, and 6 bases had no gene match. Germline CDR1 SGHDN, CDR2 FVKESK. CDR3 in DNA: TGTGCCAGCAGCCACCGGGACAGGGGACCGAGCACAGATACGCAGTATTTT. Amino acids: CASSHRDRGPSTDTQYF. The entire variable domain, with the rest obtained from reference TRBV14 and TRBJ2-3, is as follows: EAGVTQFPSHSVIEKGQTVTLRCDPISGHDNLYWYRRVMGKEIKFLLHFVKESKQDESGMPNNRFLAERTGGTYSTLKVQPAELEDSGVYFCASSHRDRGPSTDTQYFGPGTRLTVL.

This clone has a handful of counts. The V call is TRBV4-2, the J call TRBJ1-5; a possible D gene is TRBD1 (5 bases). Germline CDR1 reads LGHNA; CDR2 reads YNFKEQ. The length of the CDR3 is 16 residues. The V gene lost 1 base and the J gene lost 0 bases, with 10 bases spanning the gap. The CDR3 coding sequence is TGTGCCAGCAGCCAAGTACAGGCCTCTAGCAATCAGCCCCAGCATTTT. Translation: CASSQVQASSNQPQHF.

This chain uses TRBV20-1 with TRBJ2-5; 8 nucleotides agree with TRBD2. CDR1 and CDR2 from the germline V gene are DFQATT and SNEGSKA (reference sequence). CDR3 length: 15 residues. V shed 3 bases, J shed 4 bases, and the junction held 10 bases outside the gene matches. CDR3 sequence (DNA): TGCAGTGCTAGTTTTTTAAGCGGGGGTGCAGAGACCCAGTACTTC. As protein: CSASFLSGGAETQYF.

The chain has TRBV6-6 and TRBJ1-3; no definite D call. CDR1 and CDR2 from the germline V gene are MNHNY and SVGAGI (reference sequence). The CDR3 runs 12 residues. V was shortened by 10 bases and J by 3 bases, with 10 bases between the two germline ends. As DNA, the CDR3 is TGTGCCACCGCGTGGGGTGGAAACACCATATATTTT. It specifies CATAWGGNTIYF.

The rearrangement links TRBV7-2 to TRBJ1-6; D possibly corresponds to TRBD1 (5 bases). Germline V gene sequence: CDR1 SGHTA, CDR2 FQGNSA. The CDR3 contains 14 residues. The V and J ends lost 1 base and 8 bases respectively, with 9 bases between them. Here the CDR3 reads CASSLVAGDSPLHF. In DNA, the CDR3 is TGTGCCAGCAGCTTAGTGGCGGGGGATTCACCCCTCCACTTT.

The V call is TRBV19, the J call TRBJ1-2; no clear D. The CDR3 is 12 residues long. The V gene's germline CDR1 is LNHDA and CDR2 SQIVND (reference sequence). The V and J ends lost 2 bases and 7 bases respectively, with 8 bases between them. The CDR3 DNA is TGTGCCAGTAGTATACAAGGGTCTGGCTACACCTTC. Translating gives CASSIQGSGYTF.

The V call is TRBV30, the J call TRBJ1-6; no definite D call. Germline CDR1 and CDR2: GTSNPN and SVGIG (reference sequence). CDR3 length: 14 amino acids. Trimming cost V 3 bases and J 10 bases, with 16 bases left between them. CDR3 bases: TGTGCCTGGAGCGCTTCCCTTTCGGAATCACCCCTCCACTTT. This sequence encodes CAWSASLSESPLHF.

The chain uses TRBV7-6 and TRBJ2-7; 9 nucleotides match TRBD2. The germline gives CDR1 SGHVS, CDR2 FNYEAQ. The V segment lost 5 bases and the J segment 3 bases; nucleotides outside the gene matches: 8. The CDR3 contains 15 residues. This chain's CDR3 is CASSERAGGFYEQYF. CDR3 coding DNA: TGTGCCAGCAGCGAGCGAGCGGGAGGTTTCTACGAGCAGTACTTC.

The V gene is TRBV4-1, the J gene TRBJ2-5; perhaps TRBD1 as D (5 bases). V was pared by 0 bases and J by 5 bases, with 16 bases between. This CDR3 comprises 16 residues. Germline lookup yields CDR1 MGHRA and CDR2 YSYEKL. In nucleotides, the CDR3 is TGCGCCAGCAGCCAAGATCGACAGAGAAGGTGGGAGACCCAGTACTTC. It codes for CASSQDRQRRWETQYF.

CDR3 DNA: TGTGCCAGCAGCCTCGGGGGGAGAAATGAAGCTTTCTTT. Encoded protein: CASSLGGRNEAFF. This rearrangement joins TRBV12-3 or TRBV12-4 to TRBJ1-1; D possibly corresponds to TRBD1 (5 bases). CDR3 length: 13 amino acids. V lost 6 bases to trimming and J lost 7 bases, with 15 bases between them.

The gene calls are TRBV3-1 (or the pseudogene TRBV3-2) and TRBJ2-2, with D possibly called TRBD1 or TRBD2 (5 bases each). The CDR3 runs to 16 residues. V was shortened by 2 bases and J by 5 bases, with 15 bases between the two germline ends. Germline loops: CDR1 LGHDT, CDR2 YNNKEL (reference sequence). The CDR3 here is CASSQLPGRATGELFF. The CDR3 DNA sequence: TGTGCCAGCAGCCAACTTCCGGGACGGGCGACCGGGGAGCTGTTTTTT.

The rearrangement joins TRBV6-1 to TRBJ2-1; 9 positions match TRBD1. CDR1 is MNHNS and CDR2 is SASEGT in the germline V gene. The CDR3 is 21 residues long. V shed 6 bases and J 1 base; nucleotides not matched to a gene: 22. For the CDR3, the DNA is TGTGCCAGCAGGGAAACTTTGACCCCTGGGGGACAGGGTAGGTCCTACAATGAGCAGTTCTTC. Residues: CASRETLTPGGQGRSYNEQFF.

This clone was detected a few times. V gene TRBV6-2 or TRBV6-3 combines with J gene TRBJ1-5, with 8 bases that match TRBD1. The CDR3 sequence is 16 residues long. J lost 5 bases, V lost 5 bases, and 11 bases had no gene match. Germline V CDR1 and CDR2: MNHEY, SVGEGT. Here the CDR3 reads CASSPTGGRWDQPQHF. As DNA, the CDR3 is TGTGCCAGCAGTCCAACAGGGGGTAGGTGGGATCAGCCCCAGCATTTT.

This clone has only a few counts. The chain recombines TRBV4-3 with TRBJ1-5; the D is unclear. From germline, CDR1 is LGHNA and CDR2 YSLEER. V was pared by 0 bases and J by 13 bases, with 16 bases between. The CDR3 loop spans 14 amino acids. The CDR3 region has the DNA TGCGCCAGCAGCCAAGATTTCGAGGTTGGCCCTCAGCATTTT. Protein product: CASSQDFEVGPQHF.

The chain carries TRBV5-4 and TRBJ1-6; D remains unclear. Trimming cost V 2 bases and J 7 bases, with 10 bases left between them. Germline CDR1 is SGHNT and CDR2 is YYREEE (reference sequence). The CDR3 covers 14 residues. The CDR3 reads CASSFAPQNSPLHF. The DNA for the CDR3 is TGTGCCAGCAGCTTCGCCCCGCAGAATTCACCCCTCCACTTT.

The genes are TRBV7-3 and TRBJ1-1; D gene uncertain. V lost 2 bases to trimming and J lost 1 base, with 5 bases between them. In germline, CDR1 is SGHTA, CDR2 FQGTGA. CDR3 size: 13 residues. The CDR3 spells CASSLWENTEAFF. CDR3 nucleotide sequence: TGTGCCAGCAGCTTATGGGAGAACACTGAAGCTTTCTTT.

The genes are TRBV6-6 and TRBJ2-2, with 9 bases aligning to TRBD1. The CDR3 runs to 18 residues. J was trimmed by 5 bases and V by 5 bases; bases with no gene match: 15. Looked up from germline, CDR1 is MNHNY and CDR2 is SVGAGI (reference sequence). This CDR3 is CASSPPPGTGNLTGELFF. DNA of the CDR3: TGTGCCAGCAGTCCTCCCCCCGGGACAGGGAATTTGACCGGGGAGCTGTTTTTT.

CDR3 loop: CASSLTGGVRNQPQHF. CDR3 in DNA: TGTGCCAGCAGTTTGACCGGGGGCGTTCGCAATCAGCCCCAGCATTTT. The chain recombines TRBV28 with TRBJ1-5; tentative D call: TRBD1 (6 bases). Germline CDR1 and CDR2: MDHEN and SYDVKM. The ends were cut back, 3 bases at V and 2 bases at J, with 14 bases in the middle. The CDR3 is made up of 16 amino acids. Looking up the rest from reference TRBV28 and TRBJ1-5 gives the full variable domain: DVKVTQSSRYLVKRTGEKVFLECVQDMDHENMFWYRQDPGLGLRLIYFSYDVKMKEKGDIPEGYSVSREKKERFSLILESASTNQTSMYLCASSLTGGVRNQPQHFGDGTRLSIL.

The V call is TRBV20-1, the J call TRBJ1-1, with D tentatively TRBD1 (5 bases). V was pared by 3 bases and J by 0 bases, with 11 bases between. CDR1 is DFQATT and CDR2 is SNEGSKA in the germline V gene (reference sequence). This CDR3 is 14 amino acids long. The CDR3 coding sequence is TGCAGTGCTAGTTTGGGGGGGTTGAACACTGAAGCTTTCTTT. This sequence encodes CSASLGGLNTEAFF.

This chain uses TRBV2 with TRBJ1-4; D not resolved. Germline V CDR1 and CDR2: SNHLY, FYNNEI. This CDR3 region has 16 residues. V was pared by 5 bases and J by 4 bases, with 17 bases between. In nucleotides, the CDR3 is TGTGCCAGCAGTTTCCCGCGTGAGGGCCTTAATGAAAAACTGTTTTTT. It encodes CASSFPREGLNEKLFF.